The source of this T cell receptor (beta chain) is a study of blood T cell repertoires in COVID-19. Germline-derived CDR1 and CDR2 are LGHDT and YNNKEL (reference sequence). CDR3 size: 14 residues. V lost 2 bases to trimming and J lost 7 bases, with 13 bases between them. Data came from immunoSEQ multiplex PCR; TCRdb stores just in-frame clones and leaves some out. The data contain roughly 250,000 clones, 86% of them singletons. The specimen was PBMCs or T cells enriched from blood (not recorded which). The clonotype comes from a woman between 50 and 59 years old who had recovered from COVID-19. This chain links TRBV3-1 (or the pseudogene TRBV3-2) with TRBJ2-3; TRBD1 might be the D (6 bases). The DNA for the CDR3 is TGTGCCAGCAGCCAAAACCAAAGGGGGTATACGCAGTATTTT. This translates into CASSQNQRGYTQYF.